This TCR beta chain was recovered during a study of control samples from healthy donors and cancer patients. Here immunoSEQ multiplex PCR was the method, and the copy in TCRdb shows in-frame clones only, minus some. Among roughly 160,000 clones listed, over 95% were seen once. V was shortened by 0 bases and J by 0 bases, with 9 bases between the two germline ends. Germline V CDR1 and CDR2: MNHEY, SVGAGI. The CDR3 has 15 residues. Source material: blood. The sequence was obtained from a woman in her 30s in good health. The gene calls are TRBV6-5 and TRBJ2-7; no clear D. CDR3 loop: CASSYSSAGSYEQYF. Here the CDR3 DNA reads TGTGCCAGCAGTTACTCGAGTGCCGGCTCCTACGAGCAGTACTTC.